Each of the 16 T cell receptor beta chains below was sequenced from the same sample in a study of T cell repertoires in cytomegalovirus infection. Via MiXCR, TCRdb re-called the reads, giving one row per CDR3 protein. This table has about 470,000 distinct CDR3 sequences, about 44% appearing once. These receptors' targets are unknown. The specimen comprised cultured PBMCs, sampled from culture after CMV antigen stimulation. These receptor sequences come from a human donor in good health (CMV status not recorded). Some clones in this sample may be carry-over from other donors' samples.

This clonotype was found a few times. V and J are TRBV19 and TRBJ1-4; D is possibly TRBD1 (6 bases). This CDR3 region has 14 residues. Trimming took 2 bases from V and 8 from J, leaving 12 bases between them. Germline V gene lookup returns CDR1 LNHDA and CDR2 SQIVND (reference sequence). Here the CDR3 DNA reads TGTGCCAGTAGTATAACGACAGGAGCCGAAAAACTGTTTTTT. Residues: CASSITTGAEKLFF.

This clonotype has a single count. This chain uses TRBV15 with TRBJ2-3; possibly TRBD2 for D (7 bases). Germline V lookup: CDR1 LNHNV, CDR2 YYDKDF (reference sequence). Between the trimmed V and J ends, which lost 0 bases and 8 bases, there was a span of 24 bases. The CDR3 is 18 amino acids. For the CDR3, the DNA is TGTGCCACCAGCAGAGATCCCCCCCGGGGAGGGGGTGTTTCTACGCAGTATTTT. This codes for CATSRDPPRGGGVSTQYF. Based on the CDR3 plus reference TRBV15 and TRBJ2-3, the full variable domain is DAMVIQNPRYQVTQFGKPVTLSCSQTLNHNVMYWYQQKSSQAPKLLFHYYDKDFNNEADTPDNFQSRRPNTSFCFLDIRSPGLGDTAMYLCATSRDPPRGGGVSTQYFGPGTRLTVL.

With regard to this clonotype: Given the absence of the conserved phenylalanine or tryptophan at the CDR3 end, a read error is likely. This chain joins TRBV11-3 and TRBJ2-5; D unclear. CDR3 length: 13 residues. Germline V CDR1 and CDR2: SGHNT, YENEEA. V lost 1 base and J lost 1, with 4 bases in between. Written as DNA, the CDR3 is TGTGCCAGCAGCTTAGGGTTCCAAGAGACCCAGTACGTC. Translated, it gives CASSLGFQETQYV.

In this sample, this clonotype turned up a few times. The DNA of the CDR3 is TGTGCCAGCAGTTACTCCGGGTGTGAGGGCCCAAATTCACCCCTCCACTTT. Translation gives CASSYSGCEGPNSPLHF. The chain has TRBV6-7 and TRBJ1-6; D ambiguous. TRBV6-7 qualifies as an ORF whose function is uncertain. V lost 0 bases and J 7 bases, leaving 16 bases between the germline ends. The CDR3 is 17 amino acids.

The J gene is TRBJ2-2, the V gene TRBV4-1; maybe TRBD1 (7 bases). The CDR3 has 16 residues. Trimming removed 0 bases from V and 4 bases from J, with 12 bases in between. Germline CDR1 MGHRA, CDR2 YSYEKL. This CDR3 is CASSQDPGGGTGELFF. As DNA, the CDR3 is TGCGCCAGCAGCCAAGATCCAGGGGGAGGCACCGGGGAGCTGTTTTTT.

In its sample, this clonotype was seen a few times. The V call is TRBV12-3 or TRBV12-4, the J call TRBJ2-2, with TRBD2 matching over 7 bases. Trimming cost V 6 bases and J 2 bases; bases outside gene matches: 9. This CDR3 contains 16 residues. CDR3 bases: TGTGCCAGCAGCCCACGGGCGGGGGTAAACACCGGGGAGCTGTTTTTT. Its translation is CASSPRAGVNTGELFF.

The chain recombines TRBV6-5 with TRBJ2-2; possibly TRBD2 for D (5 bases). CDR3 size: 14 residues. V lost 6 bases and J 0 bases, leaving 8 bases between the germline ends. Germline V CDR1 and CDR2: MNHEY, SVGAGI. This chain's CDR3 is CASRAGANTGELFF. CDR3 sequence (DNA): TGTGCCAGCAGGGCCGGGGCGAACACCGGGGAGCTGTTTTTT.

This clonotype appeared once. The chain couples TRBV7-6 to TRBJ2-2, with 10 bases fitting TRBD2. Trimming cost V 5 bases and J 4 bases; bases outside gene matches: 4. The CDR3 length is 15 residues. Germline values: CDR1 SGHVS, CDR2 FNYEAQ. CDR3 amino acids: CASSQKREGTGELFF. The CDR3 region has the DNA TGTGCCAGCAGCCAAAAGCGGGAGGGCACCGGGGAGCTGTTTTTT.

This clonotype has a handful of counts. J is TRBJ2-2 and V is TRBV7-2; possibly TRBD1 for D (6 bases). Per the germline V gene, CDR1 is SGHTA and CDR2 is FQGNSA. CDR3 length equals 16 residues. Trimming cost V 2 bases and J 4 bases, with 14 bases left between them. The CDR3 DNA sequence: TGTGCCAGCAGCTTATTCCTGGGGGCGGGCACCGGGGAGCTGTTTTTT. It yields the protein CASSLFLGAGTGELFF.

This clonotype has a handful of counts. CDR3 region: CASSTGGVRWETQYF. CDR3 nucleotides: TGTGCCAGCAGTACAGGGGGCGTCCGTTGGGAGACCCAGTACTTC. V usage is TRBV6-1 and J usage is TRBJ2-5; 9 nucleotides line up with TRBD1. V lost 5 bases, J lost 5 bases, and 9 bases stayed unmatched. The CDR3 runs 15 residues. The germline V gene encodes CDR1 MNHNS and CDR2 SASEGT.

The rearrangement uses TRBV7-2 and TRBJ2-1, with D unclear. Germline V gene data show CDR1 as SGHTA and CDR2 as FQGNSA. Trimming pared 0 bases from V and 6 bases from J, leaving 15 bases between. CDR3 length equals 16 residues. The CDR3 region is CASSLAGPNPSNEQFF. Here the CDR3 DNA reads TGTGCCAGCAGCTTAGCCGGCCCTAACCCATCCAATGAGCAGTTCTTC.

This chain links TRBV7-3 with TRBJ2-1; either TRBD1 or TRBD2 may fit D (5 bases each). Per germline, CDR1 SGHTA and CDR2 FQGTGA. With 4 bases removed from V and 0 bases from J, the gap between germline ends came to 22 bases. The CDR3 sequence is 19 residues long. The CDR3 loop reads CASSSLGGTGSSSYNEQFF. DNA of the CDR3: TGTGCCAGCAGCTCCCTTGGAGGTACAGGCTCCAGCTCCTACAATGAGCAGTTCTTC.

This clonotype was found a few times. V usage is TRBV6-6 and J usage is TRBJ2-6; 9 positions agree with TRBD2. Germline CDR1 and CDR2: MNHNY and SVGAGI (reference sequence). The junction had 9 bases not matched to a gene; V was cut back by 3 bases and J by 0 bases. This CDR3 spans 19 amino acids. The CDR3 DNA reads TGTGCCAGCAGTTATCGGATTGTAGCGGGGGTCTCTGGGGCCAACGTCCTGACTTTC. As protein: CASSYRIVAGVSGANVLTF.

J is TRBJ1-6 and V is TRBV7-2; maybe TRBD1 (5 bases). The germline V gene has CDR1 SGHTA and CDR2 FQGNSA. The CDR3 contains 14 residues. V was pared by 3 bases and J by 4 bases, with 7 bases between. The CDR3 is CASSFGGYNSPLHF. The CDR3 DNA reads TGTGCCAGCAGCTTTGGGGGTTATAATTCACCCCTCCACTTT. The variable domain in full, with the rest retrieved from reference TRBV7-2 and TRBJ1-6, is GAGVSQSPSNKVTEKGKDVELRCDPISGHTALYWYRQSLGQGLEFLIYFQGNSAPDKSGLPSDRFSAERTGGSVSTLTIQRTQQEDSAVYLCASSFGGYNSPLHFGNGTRLTVT.

This clonotype was counted a few times. The V and J genes are TRBV7-2 and TRBJ2-1; 11 nucleotides agree with TRBD1. Trimming took 5 bases from V and 4 from J; bases not matched to a gene: 7. The CDR3 length is 16 residues. CDR1 and CDR2 (germline): SGHTA, FQGNSA. CDR3: CASSTLGTGGYNEQFF. CDR3 sequence (DNA): TGTGCCAGCAGCACCCTCGGGACAGGGGGGTACAATGAGCAGTTCTTC.

The rearrangement uses TRBV10-3 and TRBJ2-7; D is ambiguous. The CDR3 spans 14 residues. V lost 0 bases and J lost 3, with 9 bases in between. CDR1 is ENHRY and CDR2 is SYGVKD in the germline V gene. The CDR3 protein is CAISESGGVYEQYF. The CDR3 DNA sequence: TGTGCCATCAGTGAGTCCGGCGGCGTCTACGAGCAGTACTTC.